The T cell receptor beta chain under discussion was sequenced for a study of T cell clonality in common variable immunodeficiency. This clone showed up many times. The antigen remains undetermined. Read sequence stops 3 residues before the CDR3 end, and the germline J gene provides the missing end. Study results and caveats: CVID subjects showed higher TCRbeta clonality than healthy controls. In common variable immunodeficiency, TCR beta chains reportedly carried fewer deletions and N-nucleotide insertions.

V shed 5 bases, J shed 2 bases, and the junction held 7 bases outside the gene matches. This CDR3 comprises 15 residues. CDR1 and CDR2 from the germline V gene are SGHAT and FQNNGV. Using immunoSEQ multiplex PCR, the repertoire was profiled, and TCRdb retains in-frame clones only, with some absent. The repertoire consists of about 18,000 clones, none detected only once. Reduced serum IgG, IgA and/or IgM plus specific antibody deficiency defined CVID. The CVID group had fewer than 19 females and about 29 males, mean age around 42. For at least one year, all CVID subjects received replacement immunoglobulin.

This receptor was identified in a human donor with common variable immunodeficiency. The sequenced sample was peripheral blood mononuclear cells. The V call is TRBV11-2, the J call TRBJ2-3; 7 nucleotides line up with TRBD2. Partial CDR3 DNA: TGTGCCAGCAGCGTGAGCGGGGAGAACACAGATACG. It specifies CASSVSGENTDT. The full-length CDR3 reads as CASSVSGENTDTQYF.